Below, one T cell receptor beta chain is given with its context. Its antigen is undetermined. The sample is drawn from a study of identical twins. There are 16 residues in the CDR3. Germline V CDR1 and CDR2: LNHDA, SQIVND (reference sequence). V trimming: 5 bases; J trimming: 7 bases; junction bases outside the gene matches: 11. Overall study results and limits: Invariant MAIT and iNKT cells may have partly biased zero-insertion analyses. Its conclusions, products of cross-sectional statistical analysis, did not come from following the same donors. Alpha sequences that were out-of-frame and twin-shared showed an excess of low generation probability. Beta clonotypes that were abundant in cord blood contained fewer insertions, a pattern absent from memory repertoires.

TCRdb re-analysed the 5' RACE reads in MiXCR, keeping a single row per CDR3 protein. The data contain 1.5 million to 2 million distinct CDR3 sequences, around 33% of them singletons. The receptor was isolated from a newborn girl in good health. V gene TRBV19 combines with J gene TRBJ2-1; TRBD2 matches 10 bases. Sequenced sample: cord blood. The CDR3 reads CASSDSGGAGLNEQFF. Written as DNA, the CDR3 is TGTGCCAGTAGTGACAGCGGGGGGGCGGGTTTGAATGAGCAGTTCTTC. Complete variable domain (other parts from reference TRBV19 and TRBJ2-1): DGGITQSPKYLFRKEGQNVTLSCEQNLNHDAMYWYRQDPGQGLRLIYYSQIVNDFQKGDIAEGYSVSREKKESFPLTVTSAQKNPTAFYLCASSDSGGAGLNEQFFGPGTRLTVL.